The rows below give T cell receptor beta chains drawn from one sample of a study of blood T cell repertoires in COVID-19. Sequenced by immunoSEQ multiplex PCR; TCRdb stores in-frame clones only, minus some. The data show 150,000 or so clones, around 80% seen once. Sequencing input: peripheral blood. The receptors derive from a woman in her fifties or sixties with acute or convalescent COVID-19. CDR3s include the opening cysteine and the closing phenylalanine or tryptophan. Fields, in order: clone size, D gene, V gene, CDR3 length, J gene, CDR3 DNA, CDR3 protein. The D gene is left open where the match is weak. Size is omitted from some rows. Given values are once, few, many or a class for expanded clones.

NA,TRBD2,TRBV6-2/TRBV6-3,14,TRBJ2-7,TGTGCCAGCAGTCGGCGCGGGGGAACCTACGAGCAGTACTTC,CASSRRGGTYEQYF
NA,NA,TRBV7-2,15,TRBJ1-6,TGTGCCAGCAGCTTAGCCGGCAGGGATCGATCACCCCTCCACTTT,CASSLAGRDRSPLHF
NA,TRBD2,TRBV2,13,TRBJ2-7,TGTGCCAGCACCCAGCGGGGGGGCCGCGAGCAGTACTTC,CASTQRGGREQYF
NA,NA,TRBV3-1/TRBV3-2,14,TRBJ2-7,TGTGCCAGCAGAGGGAGGGGGTCTCTCTACGAGCAGTACTTC,CASRGRGSLYEQYF
NA,NA,TRBV9,14,TRBJ1-1,TGTGCCAGCAGCGTAGATGACAGGAACACTGAAGCTTTCTTT,CASSVDDRNTEAFF
NA,TRBD1,TRBV3-1/TRBV3-2,15,TRBJ1-2,TGTGCCAGCAGCCAAGCCGGGACAGGGAACTATGGCTACACCTTC,CASSQAGTGNYGYTF
NA,NA,TRBV14,13,TRBJ1-2,TGTGCCAGCAGCCAACAGGGGCACTATGGCTACACCTTC,CASSQQGHYGYTF
NA,NA,TRBV5-6,14,TRBJ1-2,TGTGCCAGCAGCCCACCAGGGGCTGGGTATGGCTACACCTTC,CASSPPGAGYGYTF
NA,TRBD1,TRBV5-4,17,TRBJ1-6,TGTGCCAGCAGCTTGGTTGTAAAGGACAGGGGGAATTCACCCCTCCACTTT,CASSLVVKDRGNSPLHF
NA,TRBD1,TRBV5-6,14,TRBJ2-2,TGTGCCAGCAGCACAGACAGGGCTCTCGGGGAGCTGTTTTTT,CASSTDRALGELFF
NA,NA,TRBV12-3/TRBV12-4,12,TRBJ1-2,TGTGCCAGCGCGCAGGGGAACTATGGCTACACCTTC,CASAQGNYGYTF
NA,NA,TRBV5-1,15,TRBJ1-2,TGCGCCAGCAGCTTGGGGCAGGGCCCCACGAGAGGCTACACCTTC,CASSLGQGPTRGYTF
NA,TRBD1,TRBV6-2/TRBV6-3,14,TRBJ1-5,TGTGCCAGCAGCCAGGGACAGGGGGGTCAGCCCCAGCATTTT,CASSQGQGGQPQHF
NA,NA,TRBV6-1,14,TRBJ1-2,TGTGCCAGCAAAGGAACTACAGGAAACTATGGCTACACCTTC,CASKGTTGNYGYTF
NA,TRBD1,TRBV6-1,15,TRBJ1-5,TGTGCCAGCAGTGCCGGGACAGTTGGCAATCAGCCCCAGCATTTT,CASSAGTVGNQPQHF
NA,TRBD2,TRBV4-2,13,TRBJ2-1,TGTGCCAGCAGCCCTAGACTAGCAAATGAGCAGTTCTTC,CASSPRLANEQFF
NA,NA,TRBV6-2/TRBV6-3,15,TRBJ1-5,TGTGCCAGCAGTTACAGGCAGGGTAGCAATCAGCCCCAGCATTTT,CASSYRQGSNQPQHF
few,TRBD1,TRBV7-8,16,TRBJ1-3,TGTGCCAGCAGCTTAGAGGACAGGGGGTATGGAAACACCATATATTTT,CASSLEDRGYGNTIYF
NA,NA,TRBV6-2/TRBV6-3,16,TRBJ2-1,TGTGCCAGCAGCACGCCCGGGGGACCTTTTAACAATGAGCAGTTCTTC,CASSTPGGPFNNEQFF
NA,TRBD1,TRBV4-3,16,TRBJ2-5,TGCGCCAGCAGCCAAGATCTGGGACAGGCTCAAGAGACCCAGTACTTC,CASSQDLGQAQETQYF
NA,NA,TRBV7-2,15,TRBJ2-7,TGTGCCAGCAGCTCCCCCGGGACACTGACCTACGAGCAGTACTTC,CASSSPGTLTYEQYF
once,NA,TRBV21-1,12,TRBJ1-2,TGTGCCAGCATTGCGGCAGGGGGGGGCTACACCTTC,CASIAAGGGYTF
NA,TRBD2,TRBV5-4,16,TRBJ2-3,TGTGCCAGCAGCTCCCCGGGCGGGGGTAGCACAGATACGCAGTATTTT,CASSSPGGGSTDTQYF
few,TRBD1,TRBV11-2,14,TRBJ1-6,TGTGCCAGCAGCTTGGGACAGGGAAATTCACCCCTCCACTTT,CASSLGQGNSPLHF
NA,TRBD2,TRBV5-4,15,TRBJ2-4,TGTGCCAGCAGCCCTTCGCGGGGGGCCAAAAACATTCAGTACTTC,CASSPSRGAKNIQYF
NA,NA,TRBV19,18,TRBJ1-5,TGTGCCAGTAGTCCCCCCGGGGGCGGACTAGGTAGCAATCAGCCCCAGCATTTT,CASSPPGGGLGSNQPQHF
NA,NA,TRBV7-2,15,TRBJ1-2,TGTGCCAGCAGCTTAGACGGGGGGTGGGCGCCTGGCTACACCTTC,CASSLDGGWAPGYTF
NA,NA,TRBV28,13,TRBJ2-7,TGTGCCAGCAGTTTAGGCAGGGCGAACGAGCAGTACTTC,CASSLGRANEQYF
NA,NA,TRBV4-1,15,TRBJ2-3,TGCGCCAGCAGCCACCGGGACTCCCGAGGAGATACGCAGTATTTT,CASSHRDSRGDTQYF
few,TRBD1,TRBV3-1/TRBV3-2,15,TRBJ1-1,TGTGCCAGCAGCCCCGGACAGGGGGTGAACACTGAAGCTTTCTTT,CASSPGQGVNTEAFF
NA,TRBD1,TRBV4-1,13,TRBJ1-2,TGCGCCAGCGGCACGGAGGCAGGGGGAGGCTACACCTTC,CASGTEAGGGYTF
NA,NA,TRBV28,15,TRBJ1-2,TGTGCCAGCAGCTACCGACCACAGGGAAAGGATGGCTACACCTTC,CASSYRPQGKDGYTF
NA,TRBD2,TRBV5-4,16,TRBJ2-1,TGTGCCAGCAGCCCCCTGACTAGCGGGGGGATGAATGAGCAGTTCTTC,CASSPLTSGGMNEQFF
NA,NA,TRBV5-5,13,TRBJ1-1,TGTGCCAGCAGTCCGACAGGGAACACTGAAGCTTTCTTT,CASSPTGNTEAFF
NA,TRBD2,TRBV3-1/TRBV3-2,15,TRBJ2-5,TGTGCCAGCAGCCAAGTTGCGGGGGGCCGGGAGACCCAGTACTTC,CASSQVAGGRETQYF
NA,NA,TRBV19,14,TRBJ1-2,TGTGCCAGTAAACGGGGGGCTTCTGTATTTGGCTACACCTTC,CASKRGASVFGYTF
NA,NA,TRBV25-1,13,TRBJ1-1,TGTGCCAGCAAAGGGGTTGGAGACACTGAAGCTTTCTTT,CASKGVGDTEAFF
NA,NA,TRBV25-1,16,TRBJ1-5,TGTGCCACCCTGTTTAAAGGGGCAGCTCTTGTAAGGCCCCAGCATTTT,CATLFKGAALVRPQHF
NA,TRBD2,TRBV4-3,18,TRBJ2-5,TGCGCCAGCAGCCAAGCCGGGGTAGCGGGGGATATGGGGGAGACCCAGTACTTC,CASSQAGVAGDMGETQYF
NA,NA,TRBV19,14,TRBJ2-1,TGTGCCAGTAATGTCGCGGGGGCCGTAGGGGAGCAGTTCTTC,CASNVAGAVGEQFF
NA,TRBD1,TRBV19,15,TRBJ1-6,TGTGCCAGTAGTGACACCGGGACAGGGCTGTCACCCCTCCACTTT,CASSDTGTGLSPLHF
NA,NA,TRBV3-1/TRBV3-2,16,TRBJ1-5,TGTGCCAGCAGCCAGTCGCCCCCGGGGAGCAATCAGCCCCAGCATTTT,CASSQSPPGSNQPQHF
NA,TRBD2,TRBV6-5,16,TRBJ2-5,TGTGCCAGCAGTTACGGACTAGCGGGGGGGGGAGAGACCCAGTACTTC,CASSYGLAGGGETQYF
NA,TRBD1,TRBV3-1/TRBV3-2,18,TRBJ2-6,TGTGCCAGCAGAGACAGGGGGCCGGAAATGCGTGGGGCCAACGTCCTGACTTTC,CASRDRGPEMRGANVLTF
NA,NA,TRBV5-1,12,TRBJ1-2,TGCGCCAGCAGCTCCCAGAACTATGGCTACACCTTC,CASSSQNYGYTF
NA,TRBD2,TRBV18,16,TRBJ2-7,TGTGCCAGCTCACCTCCCCGGGGGGGTATCAGCTACGAGCAGTACTTC,CASSPPRGGISYEQYF
few,NA,TRBV3-1/TRBV3-2,16,TRBJ1-6,TGTGCCAGCAGCCAAGAAGGGGCAGGGAGGAATTCACCCCTCCACTTT,CASSQEGAGRNSPLHF
few,NA,TRBV7-9,16,TRBJ1-3,TGTGCCAGCAGCTTCGAGTCAGGGTCCTCTGGAAACACCATATATTTT,CASSFESGSSGNTIYF
NA,NA,TRBV29-1,14,TRBJ2-7,TGCAGCGTCGCAGGTGGGGGCTCCTCCTACGAGCAGTACTTC,CSVAGGGSSYEQYF
NA,NA,TRBV18,14,TRBJ2-7,TGTGCCAGCTCCGGTGGCAGGGCACCCTACGAGCAGTACTTC,CASSGGRAPYEQYF
NA,TRBD2,TRBV7-9,14,TRBJ2-5,TGTGCCAGCGGGGGACTAACGTACCAAGAGACCCAGTACTTC,CASGGLTYQETQYF
NA,NA,TRBV10-2,11,TRBJ2-7,TGCGCCAGCAGTGAGTCATCAGGGGAGTACTTC,CASSESSGEYF
once,TRBD2,TRBV9,17,TRBJ2-3,TGTGCCAGCAGCGTAGGGGCTAGCGGGGGGATGGCAGATACGCAGTATTTT,CASSVGASGGMADTQYF
once,NA,TRBV20-1,14,TRBJ1-6,TGCAGTGCTAGTACAGGGAAAGCAAATTCACCCCTCCACTTT,CSASTGKANSPLHF
NA,TRBD1,TRBV28,14,TRBJ2-7,TGTGCCAGCAGTAGCCACAGGGGCTCCTACGAGCAGTACTTC,CASSSHRGSYEQYF
NA,TRBD1,TRBV14,16,TRBJ2-2,TGTGCCAGCAGCCAAAAGACAGGGTTCGATACCGGGGAGCTGTTTTTT,CASSQKTGFDTGELFF
NA,NA,TRBV4-2,15,TRBJ2-2,TGTGCCAGCAGCCAACTCACAGGGAACACCGGGGAGCTGTTTTTT,CASSQLTGNTGELFF